This note documents a single T cell receptor beta chain sequence. No antigen is known for it. TCRdb ran MiXCR on the reads and lists one entry per CDR3 protein. This sample has approximately 220,000 distinct CDR3 sequences, with approximately 40% found just once. The data were taken from a study of T cell repertoires in cytomegalovirus infection. On the study more broadly: HLA-C-restricted CMV epitopes, recently identified, and well-studied HLA-B-restricted ones were used by the study.

V lost 7 bases and J lost 3; bases outside the gene matches: 8. The length of the CDR3 is 15 residues. Germline V gives CDR1 MNHNS, CDR2 SASEGT. General study points: Ex vivo, HLA-C-restricted CMV-specific TCR beta clonotypes prevailed over the rest of the response.

The receptor's source is a human donor in good health (CMV status not recorded). Some clones in this sample may be carry-over from other donors' samples. The chain combines TRBV6-1 with TRBJ2-7; 11 nucleotides align to TRBD2. The sample in question was CD8+ T cells from cultured PBMCs, obtained from culture after CMV antigen stimulation. This CDR3 is CASTLGLAEIYEQYF. The CDR3 DNA follows: TGTGCCAGCACCCTGGGACTAGCGGAGATCTACGAGCAGTACTTC.